Detailed here is one T cell receptor (beta chain). The antigen is undetermined. This sample's TCRbeta library carried unique molecular identifier barcodes. Each CDR3 protein is one row after TCRdb ran MiXCR on the PCR reads. The sample has 80,000 or so distinct CDR3 sequences; around an eighth are singletons. The sample belongs to a study of T-cell reconstitution after alpha-beta-depleted transplantation in children. Study results and limitations: In some patients, recipient T cells and intrathymic progenitors surviving conditioning explained high day-60 diversity. Newly produced T cells mostly provided counts and TCRbeta diversity after one year, as hyperexpanded clones declined. Several hundred expanded graft clones reportedly supplied alpha-beta T cells about two months after transplant.

The CDR3 is made up of 13 amino acids. With V trimmed by 5 bases and J by 15 bases, 12 bases remained unmatched. In germline, CDR1 is SGHTA, CDR2 FQGTGA. This sequence was found in a male patient aged 2 to 10 who had a stem cell transplant for acute lymphoblastic leukemia, so the T cells may come from the graft donor. This sequence joins TRBV7-3 and TRBJ2-1; 8 nucleotides line up with TRBD2. The material sequenced was PBMCs, mostly from graft donor cells, taken 180 days after TCRalphabeta/CD19-depleted stem cell transplant. The CDR3 DNA follows: TGTGCCAGCAGCCACGGACTAGCCCGAGCGGGGTTCTTC. It codes for CASSHGLARAGFF. The full variable domain, in which reference TRBV7-3 and TRBJ2-1 provide the parts outside the CDR3, is GAGVSQTPSNKVTEKGKYVELRCDPISGHTALYWYRQSLGQGPEFLIYFQGTGAADDSGLPNDRFFAVRPEGSVSTLKIQRTERGDSAVYLCASSHGLARAGFFGPGTRLTVL.